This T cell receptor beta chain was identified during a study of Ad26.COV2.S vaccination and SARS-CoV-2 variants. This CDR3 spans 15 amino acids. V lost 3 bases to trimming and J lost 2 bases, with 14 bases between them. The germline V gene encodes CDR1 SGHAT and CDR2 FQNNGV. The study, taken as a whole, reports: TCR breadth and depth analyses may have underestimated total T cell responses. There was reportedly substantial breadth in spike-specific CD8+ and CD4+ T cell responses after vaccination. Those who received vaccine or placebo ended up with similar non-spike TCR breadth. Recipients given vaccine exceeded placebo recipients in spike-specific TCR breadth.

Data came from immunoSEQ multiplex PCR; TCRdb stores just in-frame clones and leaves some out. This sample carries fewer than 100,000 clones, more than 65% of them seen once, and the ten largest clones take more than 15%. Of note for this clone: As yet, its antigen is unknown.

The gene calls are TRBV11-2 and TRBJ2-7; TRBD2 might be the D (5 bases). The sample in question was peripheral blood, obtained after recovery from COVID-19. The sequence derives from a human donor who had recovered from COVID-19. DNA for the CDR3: TGTGCCAGCAGCTTGAGAGGGAGTAGCGCCTACGAGCAGTACTTC. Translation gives CASSLRGSSAYEQYF.